This T cell receptor beta chain was captured in a study of blood T cell repertoires in COVID-19. Trimming cost V 0 bases and J 0 bases, with 11 bases left between them. Germline CDR1 and CDR2: SGHTA and FQGNSA. The CDR3 has 16 amino acids. TCRdb's table, derived via immunoSEQ multiplex PCR, lists solely in-frame clones and lacks some. The sample holds approximately 82,000 clones, 85% to 90% seen once. The clonotype was recovered from a man aged 70 or older with active or convalescent COVID-19. The sample taken for sequencing was peripheral blood. V and J are TRBV7-2 and TRBJ1-1; the D gene is possibly TRBD1 (5 bases). The CDR3 nucleotides read TGTGCCAGCAGCTTAGCGGTGGGGCCCTTGAACACTGAAGCTTTCTTT. Translated: CASSLAVGPLNTEAFF.